These 3 T cell receptor beta chains originate from one sample sequenced in a study of beta chain features in type 1 diabetes. Reverse transcription of all isolated RNA meant that expressed TCRB transcripts were sequenced. Method: immunoSEQ multiplex PCR; TCRdb's copy keeps in-frame clones and lacks some. Found here are 200,000 to 300,000 clones, about 14% of them singletons; the top ten hold more than 0.02%. The sequencing input was naive CD4+ T cells from blood. These receptors were obtained from a woman aged 40 to 50 in good health.

V usage is TRBV6-6 and J usage is TRBJ1-5; perhaps TRBD1 as D (5 bases). V was trimmed by 0 bases and J by 5 bases, leaving 8 bases between them. Germline values: CDR1 MNHNY, CDR2 SVGAGI (reference sequence). CDR3 size: 14 residues. The chain's CDR3 is CASSYSTRDQPQHF. CDR3 nucleotide sequence: TGTGCCAGCAGTTACTCGACCAGGGATCAGCCCCAGCATTTT.

The chain's CDR3 is CASSGLPGGVDQPQHF. Here the CDR3 DNA reads TGTGCCAGTAGTGGTTTACCAGGGGGCGTAGATCAGCCCCAGCATTTT. The chain has TRBV19 and TRBJ1-5; 8 bases agree with TRBD1. The CDR3 spans 16 residues. Trimming at V came to 5 bases and at J to 5 bases, leaving 11 bases not matched to a gene. Germline CDR1 reads LNHDA; CDR2 reads SQIVND (reference sequence).

V is TRBV4-2 and J is TRBJ2-5; TRBD2 matches 7 bases. The V and J ends lost 1 base and 7 bases, in that order; junction bases with no gene match: 12. Germline V CDR1 and CDR2: LGHNA, YNFKEQ. The CDR3 runs to 16 residues. The CDR3, as DNA: TGTGCCAGCAGCCAAGTGGGTGGCGGGGGTGCCGGGACCCAGTACTTC. It specifies CASSQVGGGGAGTQYF.